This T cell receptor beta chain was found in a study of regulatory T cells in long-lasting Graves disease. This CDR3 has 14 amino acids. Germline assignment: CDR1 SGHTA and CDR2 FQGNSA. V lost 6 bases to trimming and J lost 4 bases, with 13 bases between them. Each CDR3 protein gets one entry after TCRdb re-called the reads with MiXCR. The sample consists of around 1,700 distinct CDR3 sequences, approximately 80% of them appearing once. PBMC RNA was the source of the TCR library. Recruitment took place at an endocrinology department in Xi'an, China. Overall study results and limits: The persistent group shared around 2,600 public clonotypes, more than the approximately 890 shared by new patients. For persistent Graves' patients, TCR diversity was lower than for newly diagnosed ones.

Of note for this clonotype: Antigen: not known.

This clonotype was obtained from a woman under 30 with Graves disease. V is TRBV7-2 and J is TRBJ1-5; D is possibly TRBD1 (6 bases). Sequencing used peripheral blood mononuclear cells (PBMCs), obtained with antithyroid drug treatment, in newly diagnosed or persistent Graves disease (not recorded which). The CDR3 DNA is TGTGCCAGCAGGGAGGGACACCCGAATCAGCCCCAGCATTTT. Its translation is CASREGHPNQPQHF.